The clone carrying this T cell receptor beta chain was seen once. With 3 bases clipped from V and 8 bases from J, the junction kept 11 bases outside the gene matches. CDR3 length: 15 residues. Germline V gene sequence: CDR1 LNHDA, CDR2 SQIVND (reference sequence). The source of the sample is a study of blood T cell repertoires in COVID-19. Data came from immunoSEQ multiplex PCR; TCRdb stores just in-frame clones and leaves some out. The sample has some 150,000 clones, 87% seen once. This TCR was recovered from a woman in her fifties or sixties with acute or convalescent COVID-19. The sequencing input was peripheral blood. The V and J genes are TRBV19 and TRBJ1-2, with TRBD1 matching over 8 bases. CDR3 nucleotides: TGTGCCAGTAGTATCGCCGCCGGGACAGGCGGGGGCTACACCTTC. Translation: CASSIAAGTGGGYTF.